Here is one T cell receptor (beta chain) with its context. The sample is drawn from a study of technical replicates of blood from a handful of donors. The repertoire was sequenced with immunoSEQ multiplex PCR; TCRdb's copy has only in-frame clones and lacks some. The sample lists tens of thousands of clones, 98% occurring once. The CDR3 covers 17 residues. Per germline, CDR1 SGHNT and CDR2 YENEEA. Trimming shortened V by 6 bases and J by 4 bases, and 22 bases separated the two germline ends. The source is a human donor in good health. Specimen: T cells isolated from PBMCs. The J gene is TRBJ2-1, the V gene TRBV11-3; D may be TRBD2 (6 bases). The chain's CDR3 is CASSLGVGRGLYNEQFF. The CDR3 coding sequence is TGTGCCAGCAGTCTAGGGGTCGGGCGGGGCCTATACAATGAGCAGTTCTTC.